The clone carrying this TCR beta chain was seen repeatedly, ten times or more. Its antigen is not known. Enrolled ophthalmopathy patients presented with a Clinical Activity Score of at least 3, a NOSPECS grade of at least 4, and disease duration under 3 months. Uncontrolled infection, other autoimmune disease, pregnancy or lactation led to exclusion. Germline V gene sequence: CDR1 ENHRY, CDR2 SYGVKD. This CDR3 has 17 residues. V was clipped by 6 bases and J by 3 bases, with 23 bases between them. The entry originates in a study of T cells in Graves' hyperthyroidism and ophthalmopathy. Study-level information: Peripheral blood was collected at initial diagnosis, before any treatment.

Study observations and caveats: Among clonotypes expanded in thyroid above 0.001, most were also found in blood.

RNA transcripts were the template for amplifying TCR beta CDR3 regions. A set of HTBI primers served as the primers for a first-round RT-PCR of the TCR CDR3. MiXCR, run by TCRdb on the multiplex PCR reads, gives a single entry per CDR3 protein. The sample shows fewer than 750,000 distinct CDR3 sequences, roughly 15% of them seen only once. The gene calls are TRBV10-3 and TRBJ1-2; unclear D gene. Specimen: blood. The clonotype comes from a woman between 45 and 65 years old with Graves' ophthalmopathy. The DNA for the CDR3 is TGTGCCATCAGGTCAGAAAGGAGCCGGGATCTCGACTATGGCTACACCTTC. It yields the protein CAIRSERSRDLDYGYTF.